Only a few counts were recorded for the clone carrying this TCR beta chain. Template material for amplifying TCR beta CDR3 regions consisted of RNA transcripts. The HTBI set primed first-round TCR CDR3 RT-PCR. In TCRdb, the multiplex PCR reads were re-called with MiXCR into one record per CDR3 protein. This table holds 640,000 or so distinct CDR3 sequences, 14% found once. The data are from a study of T cells in Graves' hyperthyroidism and ophthalmopathy. Trimming removed 2 bases at V and 6 bases at J, with 7 bases between. From germline, CDR1 is SGHTA and CDR2 FQGTGA. The CDR3 consists of 13 residues.

The J gene is TRBJ2-2, the V gene TRBV7-3; the D is unclear. Material for sequencing was blood. This receptor was identified in a woman between 18 and 29 years old with Graves' ophthalmopathy. Written as DNA, the CDR3 is TGTGCCAGCAGCTTATTTGTGCCCGGGGAGCTGTTTTTT. This encodes CASSLFVPGELFF.